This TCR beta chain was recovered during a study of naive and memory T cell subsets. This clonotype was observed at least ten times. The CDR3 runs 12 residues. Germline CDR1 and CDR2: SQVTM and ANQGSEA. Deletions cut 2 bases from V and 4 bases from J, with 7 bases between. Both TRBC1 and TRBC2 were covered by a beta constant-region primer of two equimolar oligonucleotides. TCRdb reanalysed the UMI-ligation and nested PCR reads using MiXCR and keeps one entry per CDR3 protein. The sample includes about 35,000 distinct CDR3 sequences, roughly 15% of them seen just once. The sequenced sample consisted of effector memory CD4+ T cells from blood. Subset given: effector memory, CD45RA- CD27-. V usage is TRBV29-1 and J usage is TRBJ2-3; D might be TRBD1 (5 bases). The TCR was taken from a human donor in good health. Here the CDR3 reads CSVEQGSDTQYF. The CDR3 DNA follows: TGCAGCGTTGAACAGGGATCAGATACGCAGTATTTT.